This entry features one TCR beta chain sequence. Preparing the TCRbeta library involved the use of unique molecular identifiers. One entry per CDR3 protein results from TCRdb running MiXCR on the PCR reads. Of about 600,000 distinct CDR3 sequences in the sample, 10% were seen once. The data derive from a study of T-cell reconstitution after alpha-beta-depleted transplantation in children. Unmatched junction bases numbered 6, after V lost 4 bases and J lost 0 bases. CDR1 is LGHNA and CDR2 is YNFKEQ in the germline V gene. The CDR3 has 16 amino acids. The sample in question was PBMCs from the stem cell graft donor, obtained from the stem cell graft. This sequence was found in a human donor who donated a stem cell graft to a child with acute myeloid leukemia. The V call is TRBV4-2, the J call TRBJ2-1; 7 bases line up with TRBD2. This CDR3 is CASSRDPSGSYNEQFF. The CDR3 bases are TGTGCCAGCAGCCGAGACCCTAGCGGCTCCTACAATGAGCAGTTCTTC.